The rows below give T cell receptor beta chains drawn from one sample of a study of T-cell reconstitution after alpha-beta-depleted transplantation in children. MiXCR was run by TCRdb on the PCR reads, yielding one entry per CDR3 protein. The table lists about 110,000 distinct CDR3 sequences, 10% of them singletons. The sample was PBMCs from the stem cell graft donor, taken from the stem cell graft. These receptors all come from a human donor who donated a stem cell graft to a child with acute lymphoblastic leukemia. Each CDR3 is given with its conserved first and last residue. The order of the fields is J gene, clone size, D gene, V gene, CDR3 DNA, CDR3 protein. A D gene is named only where the DNA matches it firmly. The size field is filled for only some rows; it gives once, few, many or a size class.

J: TRBJ1-5; size: many; D: -; V: TRBV20-1; DNA: TGCAGTGCTAGAGAAGAGCCGTGGTATAGCAATCAGCCCCAGCATTTT; CDR3: CSAREEPWYSNQPQHF
J: TRBJ2-1; size: many; D: TRBD2; V: TRBV7-2; DNA: TGTGCCAGCAGCTTAGCAGCTAGCGGAACTTACAATGAGCAGTTCTTC; CDR3: CASSLAASGTYNEQFF
J: TRBJ2-7; size: -; D: -; V: TRBV10-3; DNA: TGTGCCATCAGTGTATCCCCTCGGGGGAAGTACGAGCAGTACTTC; CDR3: CAISVSPRGKYEQYF
J: TRBJ2-7; size: many; D: -; V: TRBV12-3/TRBV12-4; DNA: TGTGCCAGCAGTTTTTTATCGGACGGAGCCTACGAGCAGTACTTC; CDR3: CASSFLSDGAYEQYF
J: TRBJ2-7; size: few; D: -; V: TRBV7-9; DNA: TGTGCCAGCAGCTCCTGGGCCGGGGGGCGTTTAACCTACGAGCAGTACTTC; CDR3: CASSSWAGGRLTYEQYF
J: TRBJ2-3; size: many; D: -; V: TRBV13; DNA: TGTGCCAGCAGCGCCACCGGGACATTGGGGACAGATACGCAGTATTTT; CDR3: CASSATGTLGTDTQYF
J: TRBJ2-1; size: many; D: TRBD2; V: TRBV20-1; DNA: TGCAGTGCCTGGCCTGGACTAGAGGGTTACAATGAGCAGTTCTTC; CDR3: CSAWPGLEGYNEQFF
J: TRBJ2-2; size: many; D: TRBD1; V: TRBV5-1; DNA: TGCGCCAGCACCAACAATCCCGGGACAGTCACCGCCGGGGAGCTGTTTTTT; CDR3: CASTNNPGTVTAGELFF
J: TRBJ1-1; size: many; D: -; V: TRBV27; DNA: TGTGCCAGCAGTTCCGGAGGTGAAGCTTTCTTT; CDR3: CASSSGGEAFF
J: TRBJ1-5; size: many; D: TRBD1; V: TRBV20-1; DNA: TGCAGTGCTAAGCACAGGGGAAATCAGCCCCAGCATTTT; CDR3: CSAKHRGNQPQHF
J: TRBJ2-1; size: many; D: -; V: TRBV3-1; DNA: TGTGCCAGCAGGGCGGGGAACAATGAGCAGTTCTTC; CDR3: CASRAGNNEQFF
J: TRBJ1-4; size: few; D: TRBD1; V: TRBV7-9; DNA: TGTGCCAGCAGCCATAGGGGACAGGGCAAAGCTAATGAAAAACTGTTTTTT; CDR3: CASSHRGQGKANEKLFF
J: TRBJ2-3; size: many; D: TRBD2; V: TRBV2; DNA: TGTGCCAGCAGTGAAATGGCGGGGGGCGATACGCAGTATTTT; CDR3: CASSEMAGGDTQYF
J: TRBJ2-7; size: many; D: TRBD1; V: TRBV12-3/TRBV12-4; DNA: TGTGCCAGCAGTCACCGACAGGGGCACGGCGAGCAGTACTTC; CDR3: CASSHRQGHGEQYF
J: TRBJ2-2; size: many; D: -; V: TRBV13; DNA: TGTGCCAGCAGCCCCGGGGCGGGGGCGCTTCGGGTGACCGGGGAGCTGTTTTTT; CDR3: CASSPGAGALRVTGELFF
J: TRBJ2-1; size: many; D: TRBD2; V: TRBV6-5; DNA: TGTGCCAGCAGTTACGCCGGGGGGTCAAGCTCCTACAATGAGCAGTTCTTC; CDR3: CASSYAGGSSSYNEQFF
J: TRBJ1-1; size: many; D: -; V: TRBV5-6; DNA: TGTGCCAGCCATAGTATGGGTTACACTGAAGCTTTCTTT; CDR3: CASHSMGYTEAFF
J: TRBJ2-1; size: many; D: TRBD1; V: TRBV5-1; DNA: TGCGCCAGCAGCTCGGACAGGGGCCATGAGCAGTTCTTC; CDR3: CASSSDRGHEQFF
J: TRBJ2-2; size: few; D: -; V: TRBV12-3/TRBV12-4; DNA: TGTGCCAGCACCGGACGCTACACCGGGGAGCTGTTTTTT; CDR3: CASTGRYTGELFF
J: TRBJ1-5; size: many; D: -; V: TRBV5-8; DNA: TGTGCCAGCAGCCTCCGGGACACCAATCAGCCCCAGCATTTT; CDR3: CASSLRDTNQPQHF
J: TRBJ2-2; size: many; D: TRBD2; V: TRBV4-3; DNA: TGCGCCAGCAGCCAAGTGACTAGCGGGAGGTATGGCGGGGAGCTGTTTTTT; CDR3: CASSQVTSGRYGGELFF